This T cell receptor beta chain came from a study of CD4+ T cells in melanoma. Study-wide findings and caveats: CD8+ T cell, macrophage and B cell function reportedly correlated with neoantigen-specific CD4+ T cells. Neoantigen-specific CD4+ T cells in melanoma reportedly had diverse differentiation states.

As regards this clone: What it binds is unknown.

The data were produced by immunoSEQ multiplex PCR, yet TCRdb's version contains in-frame clones alone and is incomplete. This table holds about 54,000 clones, 60% to 75% found once. The clonotype originates from a human donor with melanoma. The sequenced sample was tumor tissue.

The CDR3 DNA sequence: TGTGCCAGCTCACCAGCACCTCATAGCAATCAGCCCCAGCATTTT. Its protein product is CASSPAPHSNQPQHF. The chain employs TRBV18 and TRBJ1-5, with D unresolved. Germline loops: CDR1 KGHSH, CDR2 LQKENI. The CDR3 consists of 15 residues. Deletions cut 2 bases from V and 0 bases from J, with 8 bases between.